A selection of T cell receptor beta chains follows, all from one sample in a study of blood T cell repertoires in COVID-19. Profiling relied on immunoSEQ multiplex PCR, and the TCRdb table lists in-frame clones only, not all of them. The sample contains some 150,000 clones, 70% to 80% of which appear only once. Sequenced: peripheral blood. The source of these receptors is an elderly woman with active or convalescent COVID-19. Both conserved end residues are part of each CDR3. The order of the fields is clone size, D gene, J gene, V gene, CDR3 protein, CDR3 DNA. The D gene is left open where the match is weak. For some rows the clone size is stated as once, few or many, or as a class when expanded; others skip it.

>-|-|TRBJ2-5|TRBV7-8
CASSLGLQFETQYF
TGTGCCAGCAGCTTAGGACTGCAATTCGAGACCCAGTACTTC
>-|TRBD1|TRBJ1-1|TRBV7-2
CASSLDRGGTEAFF
TGTGCCAGCAGCTTAGACAGGGGAGGCACTGAAGCTTTCTTT
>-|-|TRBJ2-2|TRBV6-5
CASSSQLTLGELFF
TGTGCCAGCAGTTCTCAACTAACACTCGGGGAGCTGTTTTTT
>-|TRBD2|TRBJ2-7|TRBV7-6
CASSLDLAGTYEQYF
TGTGCCAGCAGCTTAGATCTAGCGGGGACCTACGAGCAGTACTTC
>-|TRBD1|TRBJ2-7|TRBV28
CASSSTAAGTGGILPGEQYF
TGTGCCAGCAGTTCGACCGCCGCCGGGACAGGGGGCATATTACCGGGCGAGCAGTACTTC
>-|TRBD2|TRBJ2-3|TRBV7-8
CASSGLAGGTDTQYF
TGTGCCAGCAGTGGACTAGCGGGGGGCACAGATACGCAGTATTTT
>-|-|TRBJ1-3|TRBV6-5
CASNPRGTGNTIYF
TGTGCCAGCAACCCCAGAGGCACTGGAAACACCATATATTTT
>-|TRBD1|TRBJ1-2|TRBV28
CASSLDREVYGYTF
TGTGCCAGCAGTTTGGACAGGGAGGTTTATGGCTACACCTTC
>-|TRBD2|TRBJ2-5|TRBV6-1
CASSETRTSGGRGETQYF
TGTGCCAGCAGTGAAACGAGGACTAGCGGGGGGCGGGGAGAGACCCAGTACTTC
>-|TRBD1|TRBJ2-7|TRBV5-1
CASSLKGATYEQYF
TGCGCCAGCAGTTTAAAGGGGGCTACCTACGAGCAGTACTTC
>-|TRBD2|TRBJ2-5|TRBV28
CASRSAGTSSRGTQYF
TGTGCCAGCAGATCTGCCGGGACTAGCAGCCGGGGAACCCAGTACTTC
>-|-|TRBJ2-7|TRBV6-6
CASLGSGLTYEQYF
TGTGCCAGCCTAGGGTCAGGGTTAACCTACGAGCAGTACTTC
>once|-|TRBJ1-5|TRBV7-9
CASSLDITQGLSNQPQHF
TGTGCCAGCAGCTTAGATATTACTCAGGGGTTGAGCAATCAGCCCCAGCATTTT
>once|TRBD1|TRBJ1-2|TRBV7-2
CASSPQQGTYGYTF
TGTGCCAGCAGCCCCCAACAGGGGACCTATGGCTACACCTTC
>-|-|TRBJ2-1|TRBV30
CAWKHLGRYNEQFF
TGTGCCTGGAAACACCTGGGGAGGTACAATGAGCAGTTCTTC
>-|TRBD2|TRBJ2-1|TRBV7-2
CASSLGSGGAANEQFF
TGTGCCAGCAGCTTGGGTAGCGGGGGGGCCGCGAATGAGCAGTTCTTC
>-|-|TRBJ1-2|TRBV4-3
CASSQEIQGTYGYTF
TGCGCCAGCAGCCAAGAGATCCAGGGTACCTATGGCTACACCTTC
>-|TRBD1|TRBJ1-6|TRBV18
CASSQRQGQGNSPLHF
TGTGCCAGCTCACAAAGGCAGGGACAGGGAAATTCACCCCTCCACTTT
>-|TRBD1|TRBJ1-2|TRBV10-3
CAISNRGYLGYTF
TGTGCCATCAGTAACAGGGGATACTTGGGCTACACCTTC
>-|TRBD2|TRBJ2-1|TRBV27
CASVAGGTYNEQFF
TGTGCCAGTGTAGCGGGGGGAACCTACAATGAGCAGTTCTTC
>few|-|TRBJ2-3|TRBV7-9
CASSFVSGSTDTQYF
TGTGCCAGCAGCTTCGTTAGCGGTAGCACAGATACGCAGTATTTT
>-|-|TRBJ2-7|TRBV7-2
CASSLLAAEGYEQYF
TGTGCCAGCAGCTTACTCGCGGCAGAAGGCTACGAGCAGTACTTC
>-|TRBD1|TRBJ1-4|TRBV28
CASSFVGTDEKLFF
TGTGCCAGCAGTTTCGTCGGGACAGATGAAAAACTGTTTTTT
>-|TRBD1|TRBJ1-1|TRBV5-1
CASGTGGARGVTFF
TGCGCCAGCGGGACAGGGGGCGCGCGGGGAGTAACTTTCTTT
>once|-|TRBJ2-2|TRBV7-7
CASSRDRNTGELFF
TGTGCTAGCAGCCGCGACAGGAACACCGGGGAGCTGTTTTTT
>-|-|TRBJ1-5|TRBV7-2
CASSLERAGNQPQHF
TGTGCCAGCAGCTTAGAGAGGGCAGGCAATCAGCCCCAGCATTTT
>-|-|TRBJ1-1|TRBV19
CASSNLRRNTEAFF
TGTGCCAGTAGTAACCTAAGAAGGAACACTGAAGCTTTCTTT
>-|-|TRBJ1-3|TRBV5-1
CASSPQGGSSGNTIYF
TGCGCCAGCAGCCCTCAAGGAGGGAGCTCTGGAAACACCATATATTTT
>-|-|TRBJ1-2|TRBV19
CASSIVRGDGYTF
TGTGCCAGTAGTATAGTTCGGGGGGATGGCTACACCTTC
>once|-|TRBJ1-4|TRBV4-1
CASSQGGGEKLFF
TGCGCCAGCAGCCAGGGCGGGGGGGAAAAACTGTTTTTT
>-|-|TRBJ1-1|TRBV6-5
CASSSTSTEAFF
TGTGCCAGCAGTTCGACTAGTACTGAAGCTTTCTTT
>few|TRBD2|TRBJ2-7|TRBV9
CASSLGGDPYEQYF
TGTGCCAGCAGCCTGGGAGGGGACCCCTACGAGCAGTACTTC
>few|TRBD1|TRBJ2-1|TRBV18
CASSPYGTGYYNEQFF
TGTGCCAGCTCACCGTACGGGACAGGGTACTACAATGAGCAGTTCTTC
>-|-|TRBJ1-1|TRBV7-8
CASSSSQGLGVNTEAFF
TGTGCCAGCAGCTCGTCACAGGGATTGGGAGTGAACACTGAAGCTTTCTTT
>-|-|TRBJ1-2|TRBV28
CASSLYRVYGYTF
TGTGCCAGCAGTCTCTACAGGGTTTATGGCTACACCTTC
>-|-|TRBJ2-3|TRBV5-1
CASSFQGRIATDTQYF
TGCGCCAGCAGCTTTCAGGGTCGCATCGCTACAGATACGCAGTATTTT
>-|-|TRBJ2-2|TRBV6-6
CASSYSRGVDTGELFF
TGTGCCAGCAGTTACTCACGGGGTGTTGACACCGGGGAGCTGTTTTTT
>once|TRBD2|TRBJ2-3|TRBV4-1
CASSQGSGGWDTQYF
TGCGCCAGCAGCCAAGGAAGCGGGGGGTGGGATACGCAGTATTTT
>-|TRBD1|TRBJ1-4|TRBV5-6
CASRRSGTAHEKLFF
TGTGCCAGCAGACGTAGCGGGACAGCACATGAAAAACTGTTTTTT
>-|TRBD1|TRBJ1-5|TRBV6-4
CASMGTGEPYSNQPQHF
TGTGCCAGTATGGGCACAGGGGAACCATATAGCAATCAGCCCCAGCATTTT
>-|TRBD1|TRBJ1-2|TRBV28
CASAQGPRGYTF
TGTGCCAGCGCACAGGGGCCTAGGGGCTACACCTTC